This T cell receptor beta chain is from a study of T cell responses to AZD1222 COVID-19 vaccine (dated by TCRdb to the early 2020s). Regarding the complete study: TCR sequencing covered roughly 230 trial participants: approximately 200 given two doses of AZD1222 and around 25 given two doses of MenACWY control vaccine. Trial participants were enrolled into age subgroups of 18-55, 56-69 and 70-plus years, which contained roughly 150, 30 and 60 TCR-sequenced participants, respectively.

The CDR3 regions of human TCRbeta chains were subjected to immunosequencing. Per the source publication's procedure: Repertoire TCRs were matched against a reference library of SARS-CoV-2-specific TCRs generated with the MIRA antigen-specificity platform. Breadth meant the fraction of unique TCRs that were SARS-CoV-2-associated, whereas depth meant the fraction of total T cells that were SARS-CoV-2-associated. Using the MIRA data, each spike-specific TCR was assigned both to the spike region to which the TCR was reactive and to a CD4 or CD8 class. Log10-transformed breadth and depth values were compared by one-way ANOVA with Sidak's multiple comparisons tests. TCRdb carries this immuneACCESS record with in-frame sequences only. Its versions omit some clonotypes, under half of them owing to an unresolved V gene in the studies checked, with the rest unexplained. V and J calls and clone size are given by that table; D and trimming were obtained from the DNA. The table for this sample lists just under 150,000 clones; about 86% of them were counted only once. The ten largest account for 5% to 6% of the sample.

This sample's time point label indicates: about 28 days (+/-7) after the second vaccine dose. Because spike-specific TCR depth and breadth did not differ between the two schedules, AZD1222 recipients who got a second dose at roughly 4 weeks were pooled with those who got a second dose at roughly 12 weeks. Vaccinee samples came from UK trials COV001 and COV002, including a single-blind randomized controlled phase 2/3 trial of AZD1222 (ChAdOx1 nCoV-19) in healthy adults. Trial participant PBMC samples were collected at day 0 and day 28 after the second dose for TCRbeta chain sequencing. Its CDR3 holds 15 amino acids, cysteine through phenylalanine. CDR3 DNA is the only sequence kept; it has 45 bases, read in frame from the first base. V and J lose 0 bases and 5 bases, and a span of 15 bases separates them. As encoded in the germline V gene (reference sequence), CDR1 is GTSNPN while CDR2 is SVGIG. Here is what the overall study found, with its caveats: Only a handful of AZD1222 recipients were SARS-CoV-2 seropositive at baseline, limiting conclusions about previously exposed vaccinees. A significant rise in spike-specific TCR breadth and depth was observed after two AZD1222 doses relative to day 0 and relative to MenACWY recipients. Reportedly, almost half of the unique spike-specific TCRs recognized epitopes lying outside the regions that are mutated in the B.1.351 and B.1.1.7 variants. Because no day 14 peak-response samples were available, the repertoires could be characterized only after the peak T cell response. Most participants were white British and females outnumbered males, and the authors suggested that clonal diversity may have been underestimated. The 56-69-year group was small, and its depth increase did not reach significance, likely because of low power. Vaccine-associated CD4 TCRs spanned the whole spike protein, with dominant responses in regions 160-218 and 743-854.

In the case of this clone: Its antigen remains undetermined. No much larger clone is present one base from it, and per-base qualities are unavailable.

The receptor's source is an adult who received the AZD1222 COVID-19 vaccine. The chain joins TRBV30 to TRBJ2-3; tentative D gene TRBD2, with 6 bases matching. Sequencing used peripheral blood, obtained 28 days after the second AZD1222 dose. Read as DNA, the sequence is TGTGCCTGGAGTGTACGATCGTTTAGCGGAGATACGCAGTATTTT. Its protein is CAWSVRSFSGDTQYF.